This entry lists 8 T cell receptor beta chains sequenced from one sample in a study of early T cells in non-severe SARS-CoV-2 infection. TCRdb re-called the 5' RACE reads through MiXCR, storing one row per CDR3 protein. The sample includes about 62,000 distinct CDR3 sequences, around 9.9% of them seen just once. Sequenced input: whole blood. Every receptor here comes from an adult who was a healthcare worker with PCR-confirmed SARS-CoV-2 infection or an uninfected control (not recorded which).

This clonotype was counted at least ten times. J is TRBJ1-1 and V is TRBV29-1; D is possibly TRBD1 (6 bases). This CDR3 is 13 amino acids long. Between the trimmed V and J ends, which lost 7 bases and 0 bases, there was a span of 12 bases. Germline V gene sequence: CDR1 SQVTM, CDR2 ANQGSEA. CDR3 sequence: CSAQGRLNTEAFF. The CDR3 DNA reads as TGCAGCGCACAGGGCCGCCTGAACACTGAAGCTTTCTTT.

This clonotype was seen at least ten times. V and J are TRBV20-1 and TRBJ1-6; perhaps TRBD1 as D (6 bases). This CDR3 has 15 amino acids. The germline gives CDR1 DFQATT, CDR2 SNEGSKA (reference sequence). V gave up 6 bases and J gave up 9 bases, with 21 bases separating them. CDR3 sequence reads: CSAQILGGASSPLHF. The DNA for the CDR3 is TGCAGTGCCCAGATCTTGGGGGGGGCTAGTTCACCCCTCCACTTT.

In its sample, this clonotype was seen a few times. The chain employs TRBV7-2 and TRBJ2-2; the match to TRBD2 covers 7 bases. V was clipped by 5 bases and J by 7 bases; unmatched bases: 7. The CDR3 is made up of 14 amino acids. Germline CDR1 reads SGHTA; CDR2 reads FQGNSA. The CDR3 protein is CASSPRGLVGELFF. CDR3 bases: TGTGCCAGCAGCCCGCGAGGACTAGTCGGGGAGCTGTTTTTT.

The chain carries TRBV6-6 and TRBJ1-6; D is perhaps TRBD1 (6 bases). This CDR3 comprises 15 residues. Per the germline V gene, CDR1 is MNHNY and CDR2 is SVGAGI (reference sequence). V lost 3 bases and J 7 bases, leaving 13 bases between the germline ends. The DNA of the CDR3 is TGTGCCAGCAGTTATGGGGGCGGTGGGAATTCACCCCTCCACTTT. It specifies CASSYGGGGNSPLHF.

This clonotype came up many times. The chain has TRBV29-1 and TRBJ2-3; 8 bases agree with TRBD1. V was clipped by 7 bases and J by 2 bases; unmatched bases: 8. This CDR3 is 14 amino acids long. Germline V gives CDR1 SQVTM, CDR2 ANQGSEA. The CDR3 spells CSAPGQANTDTQYF. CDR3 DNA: TGCAGCGCCCCGGGACAGGCCAACACAGATACGCAGTATTTT.

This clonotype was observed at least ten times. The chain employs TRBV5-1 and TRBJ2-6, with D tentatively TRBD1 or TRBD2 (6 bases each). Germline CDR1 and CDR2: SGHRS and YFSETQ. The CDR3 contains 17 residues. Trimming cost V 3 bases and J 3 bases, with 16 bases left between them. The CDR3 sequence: CASSYQTGTRGANVLTF. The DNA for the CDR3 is TGCGCCAGCAGCTACCAAACAGGGACTCGTGGGGCCAACGTCCTGACTTTC.

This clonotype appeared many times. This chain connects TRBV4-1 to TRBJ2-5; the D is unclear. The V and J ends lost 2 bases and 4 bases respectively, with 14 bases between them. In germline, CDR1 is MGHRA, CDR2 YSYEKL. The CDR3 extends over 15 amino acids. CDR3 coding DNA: TGCGCCAGCAGCCAACTACGAGCTTGGGGAGAGACCCAGTACTTC. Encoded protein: CASSQLRAWGETQYF.

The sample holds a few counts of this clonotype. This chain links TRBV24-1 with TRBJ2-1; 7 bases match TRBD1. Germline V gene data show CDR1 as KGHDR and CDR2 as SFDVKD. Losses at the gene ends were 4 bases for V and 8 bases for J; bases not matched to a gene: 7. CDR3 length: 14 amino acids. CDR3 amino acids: CATSDPGQEHEQFF. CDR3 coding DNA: TGTGCCACCAGTGACCCAGGACAGGAGCATGAGCAGTTCTTC.